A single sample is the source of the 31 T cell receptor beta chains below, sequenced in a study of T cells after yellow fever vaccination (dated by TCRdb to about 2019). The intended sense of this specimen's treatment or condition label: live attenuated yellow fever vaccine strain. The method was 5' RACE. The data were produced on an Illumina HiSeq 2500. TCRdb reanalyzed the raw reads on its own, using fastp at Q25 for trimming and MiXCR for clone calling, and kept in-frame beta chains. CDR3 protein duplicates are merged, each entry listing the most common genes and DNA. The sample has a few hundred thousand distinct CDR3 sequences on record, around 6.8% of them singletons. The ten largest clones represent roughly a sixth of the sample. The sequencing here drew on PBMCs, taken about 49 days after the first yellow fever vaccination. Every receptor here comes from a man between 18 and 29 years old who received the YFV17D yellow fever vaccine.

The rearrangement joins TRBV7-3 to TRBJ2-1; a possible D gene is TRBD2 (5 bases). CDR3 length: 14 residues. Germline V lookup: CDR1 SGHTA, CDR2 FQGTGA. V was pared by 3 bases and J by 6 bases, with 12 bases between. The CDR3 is CASSFSTNANEQFF. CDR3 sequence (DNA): TGTGCCAGCAGCTTCTCGACTAATGCCAATGAGCAGTTCTTC.

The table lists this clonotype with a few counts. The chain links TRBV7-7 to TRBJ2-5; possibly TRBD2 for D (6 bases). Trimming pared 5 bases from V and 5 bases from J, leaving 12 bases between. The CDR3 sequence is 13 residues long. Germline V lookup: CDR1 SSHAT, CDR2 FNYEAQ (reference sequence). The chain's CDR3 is CASSAMEGETQYF. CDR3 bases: TGTGCCAGCAGCGCTATGGAGGGGGAGACCCAGTACTTC.

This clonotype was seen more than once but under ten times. For the CDR3, the DNA is TGCAGTTCGGGACCCCTAGAGACCCAGTACTTC. This sequence encodes CSSGPLETQYF. The chain combines TRBV20-1 with TRBJ2-5, with D possibly being TRBD1 or TRBD2 (5 bases each). V lost 8 bases and J 4 bases, leaving 11 bases between the germline ends. Looked up from germline, CDR1 is DFQATT and CDR2 is SNEGSKA (reference sequence). The CDR3 consists of 11 residues.

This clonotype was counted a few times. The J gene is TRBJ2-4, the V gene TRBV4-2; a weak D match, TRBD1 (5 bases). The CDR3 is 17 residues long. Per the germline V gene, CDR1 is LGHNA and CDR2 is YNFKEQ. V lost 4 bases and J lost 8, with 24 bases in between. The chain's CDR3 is CASSRLPTGIGWDIQYF. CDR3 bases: TGTGCCAGCAGCCGCTTGCCCACAGGAATTGGATGGGACATTCAGTACTTC.

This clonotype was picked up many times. The CDR3 DNA sequence: TGCGCCAGCAGCTTGGCCGAGGGCGGGGGGGCTCATGAGCAGTTCTTC. This gives the protein CASSLAEGGGAHEQFF. The chain is built from TRBV5-1 and TRBJ2-1; 9 bases are shared with TRBD2. The CDR3 length is 16 residues. Per germline, CDR1 SGHRS and CDR2 YFSETQ. V dropped 0 bases and J dropped 8; count of bases not matched to a gene: 9. The full variable domain, in which reference TRBV5-1 and TRBJ2-1 provide the parts outside the CDR3, is KAGVTQTPRYLIKTRGQQVTLSCSPISGHRSVSWYQQTPGQGLQFLFEYFSETQRNKGNFPGRFSGRQFSNSRSEMNVSTLELGDSALYLCASSLAEGGGAHEQFFGPGTRLTVL.

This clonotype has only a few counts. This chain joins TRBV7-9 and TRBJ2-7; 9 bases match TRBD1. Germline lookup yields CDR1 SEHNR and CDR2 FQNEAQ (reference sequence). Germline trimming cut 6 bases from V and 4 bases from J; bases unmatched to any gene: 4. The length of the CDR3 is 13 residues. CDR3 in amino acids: CASSSTGGYEQYV. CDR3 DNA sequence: TGTGCCAGCAGTTCGACAGGGGGATACGAGCAGTACGTC.

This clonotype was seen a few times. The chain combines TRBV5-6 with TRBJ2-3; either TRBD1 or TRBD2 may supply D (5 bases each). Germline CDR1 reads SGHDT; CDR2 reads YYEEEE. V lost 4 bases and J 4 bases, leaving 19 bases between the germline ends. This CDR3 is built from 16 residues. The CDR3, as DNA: TGTGCCAGCAGCCCCGGGACCCACTCATATCCAGATACGCAGTATTTT. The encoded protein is CASSPGTHSYPDTQYF.

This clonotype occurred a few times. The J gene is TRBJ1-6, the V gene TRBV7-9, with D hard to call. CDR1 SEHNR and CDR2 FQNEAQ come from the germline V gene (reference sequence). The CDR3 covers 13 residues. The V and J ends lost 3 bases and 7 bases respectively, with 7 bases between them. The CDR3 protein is CASSFSWNSPLHF. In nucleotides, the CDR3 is TGTGCCAGCAGCTTCAGTTGGAATTCACCCCTCCACTTT. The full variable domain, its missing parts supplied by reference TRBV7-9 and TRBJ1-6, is DTGVSQNPRHKITKRGQNVTFRCDPISEHNRLYWYRQTLGQGPEFLTYFQNEAQLEKSRLLSDRFSAERPKGSFSTLEIQRTEQGDSAMYLCASSFSWNSPLHFGNGTRLTVT.

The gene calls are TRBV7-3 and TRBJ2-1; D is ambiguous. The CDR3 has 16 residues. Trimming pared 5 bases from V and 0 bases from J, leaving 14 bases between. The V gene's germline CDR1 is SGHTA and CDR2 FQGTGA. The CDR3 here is CASSASSRSSYNEQFF. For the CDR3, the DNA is TGTGCCAGCAGCGCCTCTAGTAGGAGCTCCTACAATGAGCAGTTCTTC.

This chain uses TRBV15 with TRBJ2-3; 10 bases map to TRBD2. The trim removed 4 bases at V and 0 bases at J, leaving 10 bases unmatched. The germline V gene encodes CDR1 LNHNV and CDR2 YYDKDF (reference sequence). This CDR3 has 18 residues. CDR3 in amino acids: CATSTPSGGLVSTDTQYF. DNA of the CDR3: TGTGCCACCAGCACCCCTAGCGGGGGCCTCGTTAGCACAGATACGCAGTATTTT.

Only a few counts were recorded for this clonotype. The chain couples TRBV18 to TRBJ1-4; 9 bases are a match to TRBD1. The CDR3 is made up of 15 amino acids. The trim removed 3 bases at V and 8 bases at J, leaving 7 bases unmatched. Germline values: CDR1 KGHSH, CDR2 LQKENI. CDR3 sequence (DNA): TGTGCCAGCTCACCGGGGACAGGGAACGGAGAAAAACTGTTTTTT. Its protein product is CASSPGTGNGEKLFF.

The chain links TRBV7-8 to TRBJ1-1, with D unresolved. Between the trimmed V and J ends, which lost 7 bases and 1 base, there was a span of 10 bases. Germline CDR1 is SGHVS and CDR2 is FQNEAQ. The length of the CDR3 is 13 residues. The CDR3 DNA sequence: TGTGCCAGCACCCGGGAGAGGAACACTGAAGCTTTCTTT. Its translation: CASTRERNTEAFF.

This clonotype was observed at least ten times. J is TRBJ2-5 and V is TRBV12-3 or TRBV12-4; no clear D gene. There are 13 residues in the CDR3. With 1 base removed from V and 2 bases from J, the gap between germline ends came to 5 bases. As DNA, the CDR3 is TGTGCCAGCAGTTTAGGGGATCAAGAGACCCAGTACTTC. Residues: CASSLGDQETQYF.

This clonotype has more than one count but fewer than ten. In nucleotides, the CDR3 is TGTGCCAGCAGTCGAGCGGGGAGAGATACGCAGTATTTT. Its translation is CASSRAGRDTQYF. The rearrangement joins TRBV27 to TRBJ2-3; TRBD2 matches at 7 bases. After removal of 5 bases from V and 5 bases from J, the junction contained 4 bases not matched to a gene. This CDR3 region has 13 residues. Germline V CDR1 and CDR2: MNHEY, SMNVEV (reference sequence).

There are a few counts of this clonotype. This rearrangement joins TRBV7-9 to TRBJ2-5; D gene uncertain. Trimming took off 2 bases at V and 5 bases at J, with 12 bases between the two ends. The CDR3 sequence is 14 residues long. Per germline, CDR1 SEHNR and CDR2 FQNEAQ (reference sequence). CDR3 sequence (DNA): TGTGCCAGCAGCTTATCCCGACCACCGGAGACCCAGTACTTC. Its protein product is CASSLSRPPETQYF.

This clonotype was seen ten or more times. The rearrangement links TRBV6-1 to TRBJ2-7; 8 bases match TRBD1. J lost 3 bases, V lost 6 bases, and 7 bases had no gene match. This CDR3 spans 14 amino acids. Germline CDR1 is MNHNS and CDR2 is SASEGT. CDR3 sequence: CASSLRTGNYEQYF. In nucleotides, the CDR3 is TGTGCCAGCAGCCTTCGGACAGGGAACTACGAGCAGTACTTC.

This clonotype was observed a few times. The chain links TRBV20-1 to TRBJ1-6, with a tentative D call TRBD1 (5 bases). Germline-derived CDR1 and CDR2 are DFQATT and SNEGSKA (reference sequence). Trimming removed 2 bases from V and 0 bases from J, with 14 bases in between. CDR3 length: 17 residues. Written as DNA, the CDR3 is TGCAGTGCTAGAATGAGTAGAGACAGCTCCTATAATTCACCCCTCCACTTT. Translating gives CSARMSRDSSYNSPLHF.

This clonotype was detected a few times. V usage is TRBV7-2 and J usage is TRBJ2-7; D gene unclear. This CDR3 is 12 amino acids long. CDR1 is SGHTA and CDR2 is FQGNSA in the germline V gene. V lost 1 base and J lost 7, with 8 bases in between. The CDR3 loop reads CASSLGFGEQYV. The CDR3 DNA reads TGTGCCAGCAGCTTAGGGTTCGGAGAGCAGTACGTC.

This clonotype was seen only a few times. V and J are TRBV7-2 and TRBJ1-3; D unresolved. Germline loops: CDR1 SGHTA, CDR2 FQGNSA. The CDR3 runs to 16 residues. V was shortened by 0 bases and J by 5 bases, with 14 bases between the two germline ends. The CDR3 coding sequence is TGTGCCAGCAGCTTAGCATCGACCGACGGAAGAAACACCATATATTTT. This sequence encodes CASSLASTDGRNTIYF.

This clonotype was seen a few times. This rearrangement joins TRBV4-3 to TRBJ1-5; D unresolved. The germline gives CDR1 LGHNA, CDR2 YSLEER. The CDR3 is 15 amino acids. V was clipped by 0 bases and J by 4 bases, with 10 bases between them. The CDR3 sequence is CASSQDSYDNQPQHF. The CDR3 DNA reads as TGCGCCAGCAGCCAAGATTCATACGATAATCAGCCCCAGCATTTT.

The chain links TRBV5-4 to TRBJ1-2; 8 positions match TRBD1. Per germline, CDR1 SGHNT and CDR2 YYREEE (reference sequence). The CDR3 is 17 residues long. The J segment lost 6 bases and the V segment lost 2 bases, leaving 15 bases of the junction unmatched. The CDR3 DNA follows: TGTGCCAGCAGCTTATCCCAGGGGGCGAGATTGGGGCATGGCTACACCTTC. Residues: CASSLSQGARLGHGYTF.

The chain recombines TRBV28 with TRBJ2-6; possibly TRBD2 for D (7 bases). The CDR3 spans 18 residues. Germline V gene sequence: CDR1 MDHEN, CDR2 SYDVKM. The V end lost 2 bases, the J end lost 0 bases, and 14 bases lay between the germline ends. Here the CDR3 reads CASSLTGGPPSGANVLTF. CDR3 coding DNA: TGTGCCAGCAGTTTAACGGGGGGCCCACCCTCTGGGGCCAACGTCCTGACTTTC.

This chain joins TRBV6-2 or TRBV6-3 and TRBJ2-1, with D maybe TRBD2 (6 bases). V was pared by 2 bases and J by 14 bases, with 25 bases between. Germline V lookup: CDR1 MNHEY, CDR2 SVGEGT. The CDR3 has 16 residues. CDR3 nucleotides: TGTGCCAGCAGTTACCAGCCGGTTGGGGGAGGCGGATTTGAGTTCTTC. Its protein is CASSYQPVGGGGFEFF.

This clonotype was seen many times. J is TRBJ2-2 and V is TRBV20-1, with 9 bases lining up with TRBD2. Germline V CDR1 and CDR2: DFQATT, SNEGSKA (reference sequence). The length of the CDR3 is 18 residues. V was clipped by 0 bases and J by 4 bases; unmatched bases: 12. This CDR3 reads CSARDLGSSGGRTGELFF. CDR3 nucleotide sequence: TGCAGTGCTAGAGATCTTGGATCCAGCGGGGGGCGCACCGGGGAGCTGTTTTTT.

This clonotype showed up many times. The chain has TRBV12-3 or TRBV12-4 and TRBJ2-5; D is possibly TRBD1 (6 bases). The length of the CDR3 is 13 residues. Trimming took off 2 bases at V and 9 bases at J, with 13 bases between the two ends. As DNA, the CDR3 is TGTGCCAGCAGTTTAAATGGACAGACGGCCCAGTACTTC. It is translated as CASSLNGQTAQYF.

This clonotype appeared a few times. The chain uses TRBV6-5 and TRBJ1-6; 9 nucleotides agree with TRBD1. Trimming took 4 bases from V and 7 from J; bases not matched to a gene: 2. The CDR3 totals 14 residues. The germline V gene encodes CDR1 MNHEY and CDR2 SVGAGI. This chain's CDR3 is CASSWTGANSPLHF. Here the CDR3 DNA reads TGTGCCAGCAGTTGGACAGGGGCGAATTCACCCCTCCACTTT.

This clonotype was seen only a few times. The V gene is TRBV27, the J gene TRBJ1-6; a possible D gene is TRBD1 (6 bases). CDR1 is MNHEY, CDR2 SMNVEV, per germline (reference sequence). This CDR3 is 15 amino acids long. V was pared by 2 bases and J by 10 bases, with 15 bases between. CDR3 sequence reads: CASSLRGSVPSPLHF. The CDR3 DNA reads TGTGCCAGCAGTTTAAGGGGGAGTGTACCCTCACCCCTCCACTTT.

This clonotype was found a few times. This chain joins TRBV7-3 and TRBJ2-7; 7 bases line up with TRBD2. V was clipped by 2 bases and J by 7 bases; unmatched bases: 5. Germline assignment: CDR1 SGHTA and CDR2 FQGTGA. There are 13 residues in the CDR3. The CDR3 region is CASSLGGESEQYF. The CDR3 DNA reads TGTGCCAGCAGCTTAGGGGGGGAATCGGAGCAGTACTTC.

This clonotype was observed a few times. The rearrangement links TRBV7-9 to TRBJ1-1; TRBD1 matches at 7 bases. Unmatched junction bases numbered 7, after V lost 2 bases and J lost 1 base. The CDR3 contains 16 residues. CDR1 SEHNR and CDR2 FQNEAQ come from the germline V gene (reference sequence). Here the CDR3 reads CASSLLRGQRNTEAFF. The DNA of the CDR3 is TGTGCCAGCAGCTTACTCCGGGGACAGCGGAACACTGAAGCTTTCTTT.

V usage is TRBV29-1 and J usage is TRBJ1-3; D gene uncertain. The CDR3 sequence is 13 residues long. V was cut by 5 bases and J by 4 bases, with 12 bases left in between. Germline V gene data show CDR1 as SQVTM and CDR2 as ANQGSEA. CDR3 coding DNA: TGCAGCGTTTCGGAGCTTCAGGGAAACACCATATATTTT. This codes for CSVSELQGNTIYF.

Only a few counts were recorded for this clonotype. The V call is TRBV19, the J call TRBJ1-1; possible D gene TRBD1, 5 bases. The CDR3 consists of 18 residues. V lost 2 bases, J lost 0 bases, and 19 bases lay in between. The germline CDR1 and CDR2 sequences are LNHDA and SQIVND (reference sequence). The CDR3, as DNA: TGTGCCAGTAGTATATTCGCGGGACGACGGTCGGTGAACACTGAAGCTTTCTTT. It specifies CASSIFAGRRSVNTEAFF.